The 12 T cell receptor beta chains reported below all come from one sample, sequenced in a study of blood T cell repertoires in COVID-19. Clones were sequenced by immunoSEQ multiplex PCR, and TCRdb holds only the in-frame ones, with some missing. The profile shows about 26,000 clones, around 60% of them singletons. The specimen was peripheral blood. All receptors come from a man in his sixties with active or convalescent COVID-19.

This clone was seen a handful of times. V is TRBV12-2 and J is TRBJ1-1; TRBD1, the D gene given by the table, was not confirmed from the DNA. TRBV12-2 is a pseudogene locus. This CDR3 has 15 amino acids. CDR3 sequence (DNA): TGTGCAAGTCGCTTGGACATAACAGGGAGAGGTGAAGCTTTCTTT. It yields the protein CASRLDITGRGEAFF.

This clone was seen more than once but under ten times. The sample holds other DNA sequences that translate to the same CDR3. The CDR3 is CASSPRGGTEAFF. The DNA of the CDR3 is TGTGCCAGCTCACCAAGGGGAGGGACTGAAGCTTTCTTT. The chain carries TRBV18 and TRBJ1-1; D may be TRBD1 (5 bases). V lost 2 bases to trimming and J lost 5 bases, with 9 bases between them. The CDR3 has 13 residues. Looked up from germline, CDR1 is KGHSH and CDR2 is LQKENI. Combining the CDR3 with reference TRBV18 and TRBJ1-1 gives the whole variable domain NAGVMQNPRHLVRRRGQEARLRCSPMKGHSHVYWYRQLPEEGLKFMVYLQKENIIDESGMPKERFSAEFPKEGPSILRIQQVVRGDSAAYFCASSPRGGTEAFFGQGTRLTVV.

In its sample, this clone was seen once. V and J are TRBV7-2 and TRBJ2-1; possible D gene TRBD1, 5 bases. V lost 5 bases and J lost 4, with 15 bases in between. The CDR3 runs 15 residues. The germline CDR1 and CDR2 sequences are SGHTA and FQGNSA. CDR3 sequence (DNA): TGTGCCAGCAGCCTAACAGGTTTTGTATACAATGAGCAGTTCTTC. It translates to CASSLTGFVYNEQFF. Based on the CDR3 plus reference TRBV7-2 and TRBJ2-1, the full variable domain is GAGVSQSPSNKVTEKGKDVELRCDPISGHTALYWYRQSLGQGLEFLIYFQGNSAPDKSGLPSDRFSAERTGGSVSTLTIQRTQQEDSAVYLCASSLTGFVYNEQFFGPGTRLTVL.

The genes are TRBV6-2 or TRBV6-3 and TRBJ2-3; 15 bases fit TRBD2. There are 17 residues in the CDR3. Germline CDR1 and CDR2: MNHEY and SVGEGT. The trim removed 6 bases at V and 5 bases at J, leaving 9 bases unmatched. CDR3 nucleotide sequence: TGTGCCAGCAGCAAGGGACTAGCGGGGGGACCCAAAGATACGCAGTATTTT. This gives the protein CASSKGLAGGPKDTQYF.

CDR3 loop: CASSFTGSEQYF. CDR3 bases: TGTGCCAGCAGTTTCACAGGGTCGGAGCAGTACTTC. The chain uses TRBV27 and TRBJ2-7; D possibly corresponds to TRBD1 (6 bases). CDR3 length equals 12 residues. Germline CDR1 MNHEY, CDR2 SMNVEV (reference sequence). V was shortened by 3 bases and J by 7 bases, with 10 bases between the two germline ends.

V usage is TRBV18 and J usage is TRBJ2-3; 7 positions agree with TRBD1. This CDR3 comprises 19 residues. V lost 1 base to trimming and J lost 0 bases; unmatched junction nucleotides: 13. Germline V gene data show CDR1 as KGHSH and CDR2 as LQKENI. CDR3 region: CASSPRGTVGLTSTDTQYF. The CDR3 DNA sequence: TGTGCCAGCTCACCACGTGGGACAGTGGGATTAACTAGCACAGATACGCAGTATTTT.

This clone was picked up one time. The J gene is TRBJ2-1, the V gene TRBV15; TRBD2 matches at 12 bases. The CDR3 is 18 residues long. CDR1 is LNHNV, CDR2 YYDKDF, per germline (reference sequence). With 3 bases clipped from V and 5 bases from J, the junction kept 11 bases outside the gene matches. CDR3 nucleotide sequence: TGTGCCACCAGCAGGTCCCTGTTAAGACTAGCGGGAGACAATGAGCAGTTCTTC. This translates into CATSRSLLRLAGDNEQFF.

This chain links TRBV14 with TRBJ2-7; D unresolved. CDR1 is SGHDN and CDR2 is FVKESK in the germline V gene. The CDR3 totals 16 residues. V lost 0 bases to trimming and J lost 2 bases, with 14 bases between them. The CDR3 DNA follows: TGTGCCAGCAGCCAAGATTATTTGTTACACCCCTACGAGCAGTACTTC. This translates into CASSQDYLLHPYEQYF.

This clone was observed a few times. The V gene is TRBV5-5, the J gene TRBJ1-2, with D unclear. CDR1 is SGHKS and CDR2 is YYEKEE in the germline V gene (reference sequence). With 1 base removed from V and 3 bases from J, the gap between germline ends came to 7 bases. The CDR3 spans 13 residues. CDR3 in amino acids: CASSLRGDYGYTF. The CDR3, as DNA: TGTGCCAGCAGCTTGCGCGGAGACTATGGCTACACCTTC.

As regards this clone: Other DNA sequences of this sample code for an identical CDR3. V and J are TRBV27 and TRBJ2-4; the D is unclear. This CDR3 comprises 14 residues. Germline V gene lookup returns CDR1 MNHEY and CDR2 SMNVEV (reference sequence). Trimming left V 6 bases short and J 0 bases short, with 9 bases between. The CDR3 loop reads CASSFRLAKNIQYF. CDR3 coding DNA: TGTGCCAGCAGCTTCCGGTTAGCCAAAAACATTCAGTACTTC.

The chain uses TRBV5-1 and TRBJ2-5; D remains unclear. V was clipped by 5 bases and J by 2 bases, with 7 bases between them. The germline V gene has CDR1 SGHRS and CDR2 YFSETQ. The CDR3 is 12 residues long. The CDR3 DNA follows: TGCGCCAGCAGGGCGGAGCAAGAGACCCAGTACTTC. This codes for CASRAEQETQYF.

The chain carries TRBV6-5 and TRBJ1-4; 7 bases match TRBD1. The germline V gene encodes CDR1 MNHEY and CDR2 SVGAGI. The CDR3 totals 16 residues. V shed 2 bases, J shed 8 bases, and the junction held 11 bases outside the gene matches. CDR3 loop: CASSYLPMTGREKLFF. CDR3 nucleotides: TGTGCCAGCAGTTACCTACCCATGACAGGGCGGGAAAAACTGTTTTTT.